Sequencing of this T cell receptor beta chain was carried out in a study of blood T cell repertoires in COVID-19. Background on the study: The United States, Italy and Spain supplied acute and convalescent COVID-19 samples. T cells, B-cell-depleted T cells, or PBMCs supplied cDNA or gDNA.

V was trimmed by 0 bases and J by 0 bases, leaving 6 bases between them. In germline, CDR1 is LGHNA, CDR2 YSLEER. This CDR3 is built from 15 residues. Original processing notes: Reference gene primer amplification yielded estimated nucleated cell counts. Using immunoSEQ multiplex PCR, the repertoire was profiled, and TCRdb retains in-frame clones only, with some absent. Clone size and the V and J calls come from that table; the DNA yielded D and trimming. The table records 250,000 to 350,000 clones, around 92% of them present only once. Source material: peripheral blood. This TCR was sampled from a man younger than 35 who had recovered from COVID-19. The chain employs TRBV4-3 and TRBJ1-5; D perhaps matches TRBD1 (6 bases). The CDR3 protein is CASSQDRGSNQPQHF. The DNA for the CDR3 is TGCGCCAGCAGCCAAGACAGGGGTAGCAATCAGCCCCAGCATTTT.